These 22 T cell receptor beta chains share one sample of origin, sequenced in a study of blood T cell repertoires in COVID-19. Repertoires were generated with immunoSEQ multiplex PCR, while TCRdb's copy carries only in-frame clones and drops some. The table records about 260,000 clones, 75% to 90% of them present only once. Specimen: PBMCs or T cells enriched from blood (not recorded which). These receptors were taken from a woman younger than 35 who had recovered from COVID-19.

This clone appeared once. The V call is TRBV27, the J call TRBJ1-2, with 11 bases matching TRBD1. The V gene's germline CDR1 is MNHEY and CDR2 SMNVEV (reference sequence). CDR3 length: 17 amino acids. Trimming took 2 bases from V and 7 from J; bases not matched to a gene: 12. The CDR3 nucleotides read TGTGCCAGCAGTTTACTCGGGACAGGGGGACTCAACAGTGGCTACACCTTC. It is translated as CASSLLGTGGLNSGYTF.

The CDR3, as DNA: TGCGCCAGCAGCTTTGATGGCTTAACCTACGAGCAGTACTTC. It encodes CASSFDGLTYEQYF. This sequence joins TRBV5-1 and TRBJ2-7; D uncertain. The V end was cut by 2 bases, the J end by 2 bases, with 11 bases between. The CDR3 sequence is 14 residues long. Per the germline V gene, CDR1 is SGHRS and CDR2 is YFSETQ.

The chain links TRBV28 to TRBJ1-1, with TRBD1 matching over 9 bases. Germline loops: CDR1 MDHEN, CDR2 SYDVKM. The ends lost 4 bases at V and 10 bases at J; junction bases unmatched: 10. This CDR3 has 14 residues. Here the CDR3 DNA reads TGTGCCAGCAGTTACTCGGACAGGGGTGGTAGAGCTTTCTTT. Translating it yields CASSYSDRGGRAFF.

The rearrangement joins TRBV11-2 to TRBJ1-5; 10 nucleotides align to TRBD1. The CDR3 extends over 17 amino acids. Looked up from germline, CDR1 is SGHAT and CDR2 is FQNNGV. With V trimmed by 7 bases and J by 2 bases, 11 bases remained unmatched. The CDR3 nucleotides read TGTGCCAGCAACGGGCGGGACAGGGGATGTGGCAATCAGCCCCAGCATTTT. Amino acid sequence: CASNGRDRGCGNQPQHF.

The chain carries TRBV5-1 and TRBJ1-3, with D tentatively TRBD1 (5 bases). This CDR3 spans 15 amino acids. Germline V lookup: CDR1 SGHRS, CDR2 YFSETQ. V lost 0 bases, J lost 1 base, and 8 bases lay in between. The CDR3 sequence is CASSLAAGSGNTIYF. The CDR3 region has the DNA TGCGCCAGCAGCTTGGCGGCAGGGTCTGGAAACACCATATATTTT.

Here the CDR3 reads CASLEHPGHRNTEAFF. CDR3 coding DNA: TGTGCCAGCCTAGAGCATCCGGGACATCGGAACACTGAAGCTTTCTTT. This chain joins TRBV10-3 and TRBJ1-1, with a possible D match to TRBD1 (6 bases). The CDR3 has 16 residues. V gave up 10 bases and J gave up 1 base, with 22 bases separating them. The germline gives CDR1 ENHRY, CDR2 SYGVKD.

Comments on this clone: At the DNA level, this CDR3 is encoded by other sequences in the same sample as well. The genes are TRBV11-2 and TRBJ1-4; 7 bases align to TRBD1. Trimming took 2 bases from V and 0 from J; bases not matched to a gene: 0. Germline CDR1 SGHAT, CDR2 FQNNGV. The CDR3 covers 15 residues. For the CDR3, the DNA is TGTGCCAGCAGCTTACAGGGGGCAACTAATGAAAAACTGTTTTTT. Its protein product is CASSLQGATNEKLFF.

This chain uses TRBV6-5 with TRBJ2-1, with D possibly TRBD1 on 5 matching bases. The CDR3 covers 16 residues. The germline CDR1 and CDR2 sequences are MNHEY and SVGAGI. V shed 2 bases and J shed 0 bases, with 11 bases lying between them. The CDR3 DNA follows: TGTGCCAGCAGTTACGATCGGACAAACTCCTACAATGAGCAGTTCTTC. It specifies CASSYDRTNSYNEQFF.

J is TRBJ2-5 and V is TRBV5-8, with 15 bases that match TRBD2. Germline-derived CDR1 and CDR2 are SGHTS and YDEGEE. The CDR3 consists of 16 residues. V gave up 4 bases and J gave up 5 bases; unmatched junction bases: 6. For the CDR3, the DNA is TGTGCCAGCAGCGACGGGACTAGCGGGGGGCAGGAGACCCAGTACTTC. It codes for CASSDGTSGGQETQYF.

The rearrangement uses TRBV2 and TRBJ1-5; 12 nucleotides line up with TRBD1. The CDR3 length is 15 residues. Germline V CDR1 and CDR2: SNHLY, FYNNEI. Trimming removed 6 bases from V and 5 bases from J; junction bases left unmatched: 5. Here the CDR3 reads CASRRGTGGYQPQHF. The CDR3 DNA reads TGTGCCAGCAGGAGGGGGACAGGGGGCTATCAGCCCCAGCATTTT.

J is TRBJ1-2 and V is TRBV7-9; TRBD1 matches at 10 bases. This CDR3 is 17 amino acids long. The ends lost 2 bases at V and 3 bases at J; junction bases unmatched: 9. The germline CDR1 and CDR2 sequences are SEHNR and FQNEAQ (reference sequence). DNA for the CDR3: TGTGCCAGCAGCTTATTTCCCGGGACAGGGGAATACTATGGCTACACCTTC. Translating gives CASSLFPGTGEYYGYTF.

V and J are TRBV6-5 and TRBJ1-4, with unresolved D. The V end was cut by 8 bases, the J end by 1 base, with 5 bases between. CDR3 length: 12 amino acids. Per germline, CDR1 MNHEY and CDR2 SVGAGI. DNA of the CDR3: TGTGCCAGCCCCAGAACTAATGAAAAACTGTTTTTT. This encodes CASPRTNEKLFF.

V and J are TRBV5-1 and TRBJ2-4; 7 bases are shared with TRBD1. V shed 2 bases, J shed 8 bases, and the junction held 7 bases outside the gene matches. Germline V gene sequence: CDR1 SGHRS, CDR2 YFSETQ. The CDR3 totals 14 residues. The CDR3 reads CASSFDREADIQYF. CDR3 bases: TGCGCCAGCAGCTTTGACAGGGAAGCGGACATTCAGTACTTC.

This chain joins TRBV27 and TRBJ1-6, with D hard to call. CDR1 is MNHEY, CDR2 SMNVEV, per germline (reference sequence). Trimming took off 10 bases at V and 3 bases at J, with 16 bases between the two ends. The CDR3 spans 15 residues. For the CDR3, the DNA is TGTGCCACCCGTGAGGCCGACTTCTATAATTCACCCCTCCACTTT. Protein product: CATREADFYNSPLHF.

J is TRBJ2-7 and V is TRBV27; 10 bases are a match to TRBD1. There are 16 residues in the CDR3. Looked up from germline, CDR1 is MNHEY and CDR2 is SMNVEV (reference sequence). The V gene end was trimmed by 2 bases and the J gene end by 2 bases; junction bases not matched to a gene: 6. CDR3 region: CASSLRGQGTTYEQYF. The CDR3 DNA reads as TGTGCCAGCAGTTTAAGGGGACAGGGGACAACCTACGAGCAGTACTTC.

V is TRBV5-1 and J is TRBJ1-6, with 11 nucleotides matching TRBD1. The trim removed 4 bases at V and 7 bases at J, leaving 4 bases unmatched. The CDR3 is 15 residues long. The germline V gene encodes CDR1 SGHRS and CDR2 YFSETQ. CDR3 in DNA: TGCGCCAGCAGCCGGACAGGGGGCGAGAATTCACCCCTCCACTTT. Residues: CASSRTGGENSPLHF.

V gene TRBV6-5 combines with J gene TRBJ1-1, with TRBD1 as a possible D gene (6 bases). Germline V gene sequence: CDR1 MNHEY, CDR2 SVGAGI. The length of the CDR3 is 14 residues. V gave up 6 bases and J gave up 3 bases, with 14 bases separating them. For the CDR3, the DNA is TGTGCCAGCAGCCTCACCAGGGGAGACACTGAAGCTTTCTTT. This encodes CASSLTRGDTEAFF.

J is TRBJ1-1 and V is TRBV29-1; 10 nucleotides match TRBD1. V trimming: 3 bases; J trimming: 0 bases; junction bases outside the gene matches: 10. Germline V gene lookup returns CDR1 SQVTM and CDR2 ANQGSEA. The CDR3 loop spans 17 amino acids. The CDR3 loop is CSVDPKGQGVLNTEAFF. The DNA of the CDR3 is TGCAGCGTTGACCCTAAAGGACAGGGGGTTTTGAACACTGAAGCTTTCTTT.

This clone was counted at least ten times. The rearrangement joins TRBV27 to TRBJ1-2; 8 bases map to TRBD1. V shed 3 bases, J shed 4 bases, and the junction held 13 bases outside the gene matches. Germline assignment: CDR1 MNHEY and CDR2 SMNVEV (reference sequence). The CDR3 totals 17 residues. This chain's CDR3 is CASSFSETGGLRYGYTF. For the CDR3, the DNA is TGTGCCAGCAGTTTTTCCGAAACAGGGGGATTACGCTATGGCTACACCTTC.

This chain uses TRBV7-3 with TRBJ2-1; no firm D call. CDR3 size: 17 residues. V was clipped by 2 bases and J by 0 bases, with 14 bases between them. Germline lookup yields CDR1 SGHTA and CDR2 FQGTGA. The CDR3: CASSLVVASYSYNEQFF. In DNA, the CDR3 is TGTGCCAGCAGCTTAGTGGTGGCTTCGTACTCCTACAATGAGCAGTTCTTC.

V usage is TRBV27 and J usage is TRBJ1-6, with unresolved D. This CDR3 contains 10 residues. Germline V gene lookup returns CDR1 MNHEY and CDR2 SMNVEV (reference sequence). The CDR3 sequence: CAAVDSPLHF. CDR3 nucleotide sequence: TGTGCTGCGGTGGATTCACCCCTCCACTTT.

This chain joins TRBV3-1 (or the pseudogene TRBV3-2) and TRBJ2-3; 7 bases map to TRBD2. The CDR3 covers 11 residues. Germline trimming cut 3 bases from V and 12 bases from J; bases unmatched to any gene: 3. CDR1 is LGHDT, CDR2 YNNKEL, per germline (reference sequence). The CDR3: CASSHLADQYF. CDR3 nucleotide sequence: TGTGCCAGCAGCCACCTAGCGGACCAGTATTTT.